The 5 T cell receptor beta chains reported below all come from one sample, sequenced in a study of CD8+CD57+ T cells in acquired aplastic anemia. TCR beta VDJ and CDR3 profiles were obtained from a genomic DNA template. TCRdb independently ran MiXCR on the reads; one entry per CDR3 protein. The profile shows some 150,000 distinct CDR3 sequences, roughly 54% of them singletons. Whoever was chosen for sequencing had shown CD8+CD57+ cell expansion by flow cytometry. Sequenced input: sorted CD4+, CD8+, or CD8+CD57+ T cells (not recorded which) from PBMCs. The receptors were sampled from a human donor with aplastic anemia.

The J gene is TRBJ1-2, the V gene TRBV9, with TRBD1 matching over 8 bases. CDR1 is SGDLS and CDR2 is YYNGEE in the germline V gene. This CDR3 has 12 amino acids. V gave up 3 bases and J gave up 6 bases; unmatched junction bases: 1. This chain's CDR3 is CASSGTGHGYTF. The CDR3 nucleotides read TGTGCCAGCAGCGGGACAGGGCATGGCTACACCTTC.

In its sample, this clonotype was seen many times. The V gene is TRBV5-5, the J gene TRBJ1-3; D uncertain. Trimming took off 5 bases at V and 4 bases at J, with 13 bases between the two ends. CDR3 length: 14 residues. Germline-derived CDR1 and CDR2 are SGHKS and YYEKEE (reference sequence). Here the CDR3 DNA reads TGTGCCAGCAGTCTCGCGGTGTACGGAAACACCATATATTTT. Translation gives CASSLAVYGNTIYF.

This clonotype was picked up a small number of times. This chain links TRBV19 with TRBJ2-2; D not certain. V was clipped by 3 bases and J by 8 bases, with 4 bases between them. This CDR3 has 11 residues. Germline CDR1 LNHDA, CDR2 SQIVND (reference sequence). The CDR3 sequence: CASSMTGELFF. CDR3 coding DNA: TGTGCCAGTAGTATGACAGGGGAGCTGTTTTTT.

The sample holds many counts of this clonotype. V usage is TRBV6-1 and J usage is TRBJ2-5; possibly TRBD1 or TRBD2 for D (5 bases each). Germline V gives CDR1 MNHNS, CDR2 SASEGT. V dropped 2 bases and J dropped 1 base, with 11 bases sitting between them. The CDR3 runs to 15 residues. The CDR3 DNA follows: TGTGCCAGCAGTGAACTTTCTGGGACCCAAGAGACCCAGTACTTC. Its translation: CASSELSGTQETQYF.

In this sample, this clonotype turned up many times. The chain recombines TRBV9 with TRBJ2-3; 16 bases match TRBD2. V shed 0 bases and J 3 bases; nucleotides not matched to a gene: 4. The CDR3 consists of 18 residues. CDR1 and CDR2 (germline): SGDLS, YYNGEE. CDR3 loop: CASSVVGLAGGRTDTQYF. The DNA for the CDR3 is TGTGCCAGCAGCGTAGTGGGACTAGCGGGGGGGAGGACAGATACGCAGTATTTT.